The 23 T cell receptor beta chains below come from one sample, sequenced in a study of blood T cell repertoires in COVID-19. Sequenced by immunoSEQ multiplex PCR; TCRdb stores in-frame clones only, minus some. The table has 300,000 to 350,000 clones, roughly 90% seen once. The sequencing sample was made of peripheral blood. The receptor set was obtained from a woman in her 70s with COVID-19, enrolled during active disease.

CDR3 residues: CASSPGQGYGYTF. CDR3 DNA sequence: TGTGCCAGCTCACCGGGACAGGGATATGGCTACACCTTC. The chain combines TRBV18 with TRBJ1-2; 9 bases match TRBD1. V shed 3 bases, J shed 5 bases, and the junction held 1 base outside the gene matches. The CDR3 totals 13 residues. CDR1 and CDR2 from the germline V gene are KGHSH and LQKENI.

The chain is built from TRBV29-1 and TRBJ1-3; D possibly corresponds to TRBD1 (5 bases). V lost 4 bases, J lost 0 bases, and 7 bases lay in between. Germline values: CDR1 SQVTM, CDR2 ANQGSEA. This CDR3 has 13 amino acids. CDR3 nucleotide sequence: TGCAGCGTTGCGGGGGGCTCTGGAAACACCATATATTTT. It is translated as CSVAGGSGNTIYF.

V gene TRBV28 combines with J gene TRBJ1-1; D perhaps matches TRBD1 (6 bases). The germline CDR1 and CDR2 sequences are MDHEN and SYDVKM. This CDR3 spans 14 amino acids. Trimming pared 2 bases from V and 2 bases from J, leaving 9 bases between. The CDR3 spells CASSLQGTNTEAFF. The CDR3 DNA follows: TGTGCCAGCAGTTTACAGGGGACAAACACTGAAGCTTTCTTT.

In DNA form, the CDR3 reads TGTGCCAGCAGCTTAGGGCCGCGGCCCCAGCATTTT. Encoded protein: CASSLGPRPQHF. The gene calls are TRBV13 and TRBJ1-5; D gene uncertain. CDR3 length: 12 amino acids. V was shortened by 0 bases and J by 9 bases, with 6 bases between the two germline ends. CDR1 is PRHDT, CDR2 FYEKMQ, per germline (reference sequence).

CDR3 coding DNA: TGTGCCAGTAGTATCCCCCGGGACAGGGGGGATCAGCCCCAGCATTTT. Encoded protein: CASSIPRDRGDQPQHF. The chain has TRBV19 and TRBJ1-5; 11 nucleotides align to TRBD1. The CDR3 covers 16 residues. The junction had 6 bases not matched to a gene; V was cut back by 3 bases and J by 5 bases. Germline V CDR1 and CDR2: LNHDA, SQIVND (reference sequence).

The chain joins TRBV7-9 to TRBJ1-5; perhaps TRBD1 as D (5 bases). Germline CDR1 reads SEHNR; CDR2 reads FQNEAQ (reference sequence). V dropped 3 bases and J dropped 5 bases, with 14 bases sitting between them. The CDR3 runs to 15 residues. The CDR3 protein is CASSLGLPGDQPQHF. In DNA, the CDR3 is TGTGCCAGCAGCTTGGGACTCCCCGGCGATCAGCCCCAGCATTTT.

The V gene is TRBV24-1, the J gene TRBJ1-5, with D perhaps matching TRBD1 (5 bases). CDR3 length: 14 residues. The V end lost 10 bases, the J end lost 2 bases, and 14 bases lay between the germline ends. Germline lookup yields CDR1 KGHDR and CDR2 SFDVKD. CDR3 in amino acids: CATPGVSGNQPQHF. The CDR3 nucleotides read TGTGCCACTCCGGGGGTTTCGGGCAATCAGCCCCAGCATTTT.

The gene calls are TRBV3-1 (or the pseudogene TRBV3-2) and TRBJ1-2; D gene unclear. With 1 base removed from V and 8 bases from J, the gap between germline ends came to 5 bases. The CDR3 consists of 11 residues. The germline gives CDR1 LGHDT, CDR2 YNNKEL (reference sequence). The CDR3 coding sequence is TGTGCCAGCAGCCAAGGTAGAGGCTACACCTTC. Its protein product is CASSQGRGYTF.

The chain combines TRBV19 with TRBJ2-4, with 9 bases fitting TRBD2. V trimming: 5 bases; J trimming: 8 bases; junction bases outside the gene matches: 13. The CDR3 is 16 residues long. In germline, CDR1 is LNHDA, CDR2 SQIVND (reference sequence). CDR3 region: CASSEVLAGTQDIQYF. Written as DNA, the CDR3 is TGTGCCAGTAGTGAGGTCCTAGCGGGGACCCAGGACATTCAGTACTTC.

The chain uses TRBV19 and TRBJ1-4; tentatively, D is TRBD1 (6 bases). The CDR3 is 13 amino acids. Germline CDR1 and CDR2: LNHDA and SQIVND (reference sequence). V shed 7 bases and J shed 7 bases, with 13 bases lying between them. The DNA of the CDR3 is TGTGCCAGTAAAGGAACCAGGGGTGAAAAACTGTTTTTT. This encodes CASKGTRGEKLFF.

This clone was detected a few times. The chain recombines TRBV6-5 with TRBJ1-4; 8 bases map to TRBD1. The CDR3 length is 14 residues. The junction had 8 bases not matched to a gene; V was cut back by 6 bases and J by 8 bases. The germline gives CDR1 MNHEY, CDR2 SVGAGI. DNA for the CDR3: TGTGCCAGCAGCACGGACAGGGCGGGCGAAAAACTGTTTTTT. It is translated as CASSTDRAGEKLFF.

The chain is built from TRBV12-3 or TRBV12-4 and TRBJ1-4, with no clear D. V lost 4 bases and J lost 8, with 8 bases in between. The CDR3 contains 12 residues. The CDR3 bases are TGTGCCAGCAGTTACTCCTTCGAAAAACTGTTTTTT. This sequence encodes CASSYSFEKLFF.

In its sample, this clone was seen a few times. This chain links TRBV6-5 with TRBJ2-7; unclear D gene. Per the germline V gene, CDR1 is MNHEY and CDR2 is SVGAGI. CDR3 length equals 13 residues. Trimming took 9 bases from V and 1 from J, leaving 13 bases between them. CDR3 region: CASKPTASYEQYF. The CDR3 nucleotides are TGTGCCAGTAAACCAACAGCTTCCTACGAGCAGTACTTC.

Notes on this clone: The sample carries other DNA sequences with the same CDR3. This chain joins TRBV7-9 and TRBJ1-1, with 10 bases matching TRBD1. The germline V gene encodes CDR1 SEHNR and CDR2 FQNEAQ (reference sequence). The CDR3 has 14 residues. V shed 3 bases and J 6 bases; nucleotides not matched to a gene: 4. CDR3 sequence reads: CASSFGQGESEAFF. The CDR3 nucleotides read TGTGCCAGCAGCTTTGGACAGGGGGAATCTGAAGCTTTCTTT.

The V gene is TRBV18, the J gene TRBJ2-7, with 7 bases matching TRBD1. Germline assignment: CDR1 KGHSH and CDR2 LQKENI. The CDR3 has 12 amino acids. Trimming removed 5 bases from V and 6 bases from J; junction bases left unmatched: 4. The CDR3 nucleotides are TGTGCCAGCTCAGACAGGGTTGGCGAGCAGTACTTC. Translation: CASSDRVGEQYF. Using reference TRBV18 and TRBJ2-7 for the parts outside the CDR3, the full variable domain is NAGVMQNPRHLVRRRGQEARLRCSPMKGHSHVYWYRQLPEEGLKFMVYLQKENIIDESGMPKERFSAEFPKEGPSILRIQQVVRGDSAAYFCASSDRVGEQYFGPGTRLTVT.

The V and J genes are TRBV15 and TRBJ1-3; D uncertain. V was trimmed by 1 base and J by 0 bases, leaving 7 bases between them. CDR1 is LNHNV, CDR2 YYDKDF, per germline (reference sequence). The CDR3 has 15 amino acids. The chain's CDR3 is CATSRVSVSGNTIYF. The DNA for the CDR3 is TGTGCCACCAGCAGAGTTTCGGTCTCTGGAAACACCATATATTTT.

The V gene is TRBV7-2, the J gene TRBJ1-1, with 9 bases identical to TRBD1. After removal of 3 bases from V and 4 bases from J, the junction contained 3 bases not matched to a gene. Germline V gene lookup returns CDR1 SGHTA and CDR2 FQGNSA. The CDR3 has 14 residues. In nucleotides, the CDR3 is TGTGCCAGCAGCTTCGACAGGGGGAGCACTGAAGCTTTCTTT. Translating it yields CASSFDRGSTEAFF.

V gene TRBV6-2 or TRBV6-3 combines with J gene TRBJ1-5, with 7 bases matching TRBD1. The V segment lost 4 bases and the J segment 11 bases; nucleotides outside the gene matches: 8. Germline V gives CDR1 MNHEY, CDR2 SVGEGT. The CDR3 extends over 13 amino acids. This chain's CDR3 is CASSSGQFETQHF. CDR3 nucleotides: TGTGCCAGCAGTTCGGGACAGTTTGAGACCCAGCATTTT.

The chain carries TRBV19 and TRBJ1-6, with D tentatively TRBD1 (6 bases). This CDR3 contains 16 residues. The V end was cut by 6 bases, the J end by 1 base, with 13 bases between. Germline CDR1 and CDR2: LNHDA and SQIVND (reference sequence). CDR3 residues: CASSPLRGSYNSPLHF. Here the CDR3 DNA reads TGTGCCAGTAGCCCCCTGAGGGGGTCCTATAATTCACCCCTCCACTTT.

V and J are TRBV27 and TRBJ1-5, with a possible D match to TRBD1 (6 bases). There are 14 residues in the CDR3. Trimming pared 3 bases from V and 5 bases from J, leaving 11 bases between. Germline V lookup: CDR1 MNHEY, CDR2 SMNVEV (reference sequence). In DNA form, the CDR3 reads TGTGCCAGCAGTTTGAACAGGGCCGATCAGCCCCAGCATTTT. Amino acid sequence: CASSLNRADQPQHF.

The gene calls are TRBV6-5 and TRBJ2-1; D is ambiguous. This CDR3 has 14 amino acids. V was shortened by 8 bases and J by 0 bases, with 11 bases between the two germline ends. In germline, CDR1 is MNHEY, CDR2 SVGAGI. The CDR3 nucleotides read TGTGCCAGCTCCCCCGCGAGCTCCTACAATGAGCAGTTCTTC. It specifies CASSPASSYNEQFF.

The DNA for the CDR3 is TGTGCCACCAGTGACACCGGGACAGGGGCAGATACGCAGTATTTT. Translated, it gives CATSDTGTGADTQYF. The chain carries TRBV24-1 and TRBJ2-3; 10 bases match TRBD1. This CDR3 has 15 residues. CDR1 KGHDR and CDR2 SFDVKD come from the germline V gene. Losses at the gene ends were 4 bases for V and 4 bases for J; bases not matched to a gene: 4.

This clone was recorded many times. The V call is TRBV10-2, the J call TRBJ2-3, with D possibly being TRBD2 (5 bases). The germline V gene encodes CDR1 WSHSY and CDR2 SAAADI. Trimming took 7 bases from V and 1 from J, leaving 9 bases between them. The CDR3 totals 13 residues. The CDR3 spells CASINGGTDTQYF. CDR3 nucleotide sequence: TGCGCCAGCATAAACGGGGGCACAGATACGCAGTATTTT.